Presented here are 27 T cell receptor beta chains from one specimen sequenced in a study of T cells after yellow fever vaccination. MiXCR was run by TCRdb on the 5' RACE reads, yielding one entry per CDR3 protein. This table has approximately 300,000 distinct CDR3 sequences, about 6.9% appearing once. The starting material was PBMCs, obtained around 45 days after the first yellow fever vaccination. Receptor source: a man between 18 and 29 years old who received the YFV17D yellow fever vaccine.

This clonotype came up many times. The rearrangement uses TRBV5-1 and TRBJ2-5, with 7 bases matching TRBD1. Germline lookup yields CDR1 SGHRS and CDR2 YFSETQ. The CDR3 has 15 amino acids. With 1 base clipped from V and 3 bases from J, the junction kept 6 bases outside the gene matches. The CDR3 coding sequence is TGCGCCAGCAGCTTGCTGGGACAGAAAAAAGAGACCCAGTACTTC. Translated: CASSLLGQKKETQYF.

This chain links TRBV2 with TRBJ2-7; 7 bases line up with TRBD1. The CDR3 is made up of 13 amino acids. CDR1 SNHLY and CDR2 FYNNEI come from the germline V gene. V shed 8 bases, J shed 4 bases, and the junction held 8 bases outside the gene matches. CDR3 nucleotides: TGTGCCAGCTTTTCGGACAGGAAATACGAGCAGTACGTC. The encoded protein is CASFSDRKYEQYV.

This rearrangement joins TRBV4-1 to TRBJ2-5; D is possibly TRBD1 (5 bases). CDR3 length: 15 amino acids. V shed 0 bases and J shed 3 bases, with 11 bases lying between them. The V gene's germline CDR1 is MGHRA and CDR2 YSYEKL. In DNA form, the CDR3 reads TGCGCCAGCAGCCAAGATAGAGGCAGGGAAGAGACCCAGTACTTC. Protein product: CASSQDRGREETQYF.

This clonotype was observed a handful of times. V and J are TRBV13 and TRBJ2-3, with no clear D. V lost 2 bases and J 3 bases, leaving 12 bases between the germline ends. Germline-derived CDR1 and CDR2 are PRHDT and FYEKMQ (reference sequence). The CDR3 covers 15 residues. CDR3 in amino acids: CASSLLVGRTDTQYF. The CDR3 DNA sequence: TGTGCCAGCAGCTTACTTGTGGGAAGGACAGATACGCAGTATTTT.

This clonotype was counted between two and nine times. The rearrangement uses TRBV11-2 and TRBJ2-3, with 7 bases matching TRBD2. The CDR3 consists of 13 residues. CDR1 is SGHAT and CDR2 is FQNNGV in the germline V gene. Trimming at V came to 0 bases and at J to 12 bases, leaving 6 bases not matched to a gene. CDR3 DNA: TGTGCCAGCAGCTTAGATCTTGCGGGGGACCAGTATTTT. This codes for CASSLDLAGDQYF.

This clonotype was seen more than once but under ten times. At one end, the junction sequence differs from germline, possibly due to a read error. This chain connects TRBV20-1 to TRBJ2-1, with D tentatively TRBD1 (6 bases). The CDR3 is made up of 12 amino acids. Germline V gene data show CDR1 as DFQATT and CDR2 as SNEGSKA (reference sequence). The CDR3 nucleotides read TGCAGGGCTATCAGGGGTTTTGATGAGCAGTTCTTC. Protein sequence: CRAIRGFDEQFF.

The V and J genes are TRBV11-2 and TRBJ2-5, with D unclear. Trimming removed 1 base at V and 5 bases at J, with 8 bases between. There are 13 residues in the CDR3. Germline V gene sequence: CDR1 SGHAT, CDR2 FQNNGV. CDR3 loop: CASSLGDRETQYF. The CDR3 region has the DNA TGTGCCAGCAGCTTAGGCGATCGGGAGACCCAGTACTTC.

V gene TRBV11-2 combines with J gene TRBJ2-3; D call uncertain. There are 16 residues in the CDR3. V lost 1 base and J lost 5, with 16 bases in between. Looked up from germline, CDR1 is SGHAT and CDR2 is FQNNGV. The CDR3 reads CASSLGGVWSRDTQYF. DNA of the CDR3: TGTGCCAGCAGCTTAGGTGGGGTTTGGAGCCGAGATACGCAGTATTTT.

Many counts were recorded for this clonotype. The CDR3 DNA sequence: TGTGCCAGCAGTTCTTACTCGGGACAGGGGGCGTTAAATCAGCCCCAGCATTTT. Protein product: CASSSYSGQGALNQPQHF. V is TRBV27 and J is TRBJ1-5, with 12 bases aligning to TRBD1. V lost 4 bases to trimming and J lost 4 bases; unmatched junction nucleotides: 11. Per germline, CDR1 MNHEY and CDR2 SMNVEV (reference sequence). CDR3 length: 18 residues.

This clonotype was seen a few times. The CDR3 loop reads CASSQGVEQFF. CDR3 bases: TGTGCCAGTAGTCAAGGGGTGGAGCAGTTCTTC. The genes are TRBV19 and TRBJ2-1; D might be TRBD1 (5 bases). There are 11 residues in the CDR3. In germline, CDR1 is LNHDA, CDR2 SQIVND (reference sequence). Trimming removed 5 bases at V and 10 bases at J, with 9 bases between.

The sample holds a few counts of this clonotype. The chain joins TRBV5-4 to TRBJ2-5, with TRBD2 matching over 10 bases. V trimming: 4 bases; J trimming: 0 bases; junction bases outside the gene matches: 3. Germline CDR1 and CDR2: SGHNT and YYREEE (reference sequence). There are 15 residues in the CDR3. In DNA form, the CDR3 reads TGTGCCAGCAGCCATAGCGGGGGGTACCAAGAGACCCAGTACTTC. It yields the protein CASSHSGGYQETQYF.

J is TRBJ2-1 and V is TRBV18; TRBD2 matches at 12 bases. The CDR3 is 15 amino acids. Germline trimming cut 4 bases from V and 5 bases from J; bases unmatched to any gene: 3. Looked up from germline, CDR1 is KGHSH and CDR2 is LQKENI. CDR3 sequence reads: CASSRLAGANNEQFF. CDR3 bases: TGTGCCAGCTCACGACTAGCGGGGGCCAACAATGAGCAGTTCTTC.

This chain's CDR3 is CASTTRGEGWNEAFF. The CDR3 bases are TGTGCCAGCACCACTAGGGGGGAGGGGTGGAATGAAGCTTTCTTT. The chain employs TRBV7-2 and TRBJ1-1, with a possible D match to TRBD1 (6 bases). Trimming removed 7 bases from V and 7 bases from J, with 22 bases in between. The germline V gene has CDR1 SGHTA and CDR2 FQGNSA. CDR3 length: 15 residues.

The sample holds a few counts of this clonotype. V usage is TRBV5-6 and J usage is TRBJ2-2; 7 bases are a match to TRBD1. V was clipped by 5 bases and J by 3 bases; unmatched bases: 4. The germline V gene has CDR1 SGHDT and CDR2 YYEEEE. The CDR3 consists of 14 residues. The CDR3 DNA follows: TGTGCCAGCAGGCCGACAGGGTACACCGGGGAGCTGTTTTTT. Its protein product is CASRPTGYTGELFF.

The CDR3 loop reads CASRPGVGSFKPQHF. CDR3 coding DNA: TGTGCCAGCAGGCCTGGTGTCGGGTCGTTTAAGCCCCAGCATTTT. The rearrangement uses TRBV12-3 or TRBV12-4 and TRBJ1-5; D ambiguous. Trimming took off 6 bases at V and 8 bases at J, with 20 bases between the two ends. The CDR3 is 15 amino acids.

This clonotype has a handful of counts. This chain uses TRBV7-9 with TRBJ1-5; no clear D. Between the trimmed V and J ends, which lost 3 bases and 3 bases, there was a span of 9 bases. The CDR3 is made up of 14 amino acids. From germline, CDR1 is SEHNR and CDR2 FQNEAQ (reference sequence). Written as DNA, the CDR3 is TGTGCCAGCAGCTTCGGGATTGCCAATCAGCCCCAGCATTTT. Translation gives CASSFGIANQPQHF. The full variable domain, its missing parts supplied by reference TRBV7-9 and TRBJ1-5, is DTGVSQNPRHKITKRGQNVTFRCDPISEHNRLYWYRQTLGQGPEFLTYFQNEAQLEKSRLLSDRFSAERPKGSFSTLEIQRTEQGDSAMYLCASSFGIANQPQHFGDGTRLSIL.

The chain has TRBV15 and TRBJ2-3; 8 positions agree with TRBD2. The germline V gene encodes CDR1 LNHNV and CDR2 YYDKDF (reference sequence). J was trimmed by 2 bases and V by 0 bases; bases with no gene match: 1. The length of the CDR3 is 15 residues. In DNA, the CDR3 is TGTGCCACCAGCAGAGACGGGGGGGACACAGATACGCAGTATTTT. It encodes CATSRDGGDTDTQYF.

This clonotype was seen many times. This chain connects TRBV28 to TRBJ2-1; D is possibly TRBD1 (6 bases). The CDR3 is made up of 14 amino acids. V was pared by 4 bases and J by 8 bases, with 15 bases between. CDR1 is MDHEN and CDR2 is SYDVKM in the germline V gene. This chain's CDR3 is CASSYSTGRDEQFF. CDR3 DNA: TGTGCCAGCAGTTACTCTACAGGGCGGGATGAGCAGTTCTTC.

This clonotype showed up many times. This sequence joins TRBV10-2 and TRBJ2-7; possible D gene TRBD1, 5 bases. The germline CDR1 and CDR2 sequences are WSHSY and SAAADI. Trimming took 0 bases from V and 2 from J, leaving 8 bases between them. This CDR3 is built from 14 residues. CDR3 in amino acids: CASSESWGPYEQYF. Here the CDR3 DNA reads TGCGCCAGCAGTGAGTCGTGGGGCCCCTACGAGCAGTACTTC.

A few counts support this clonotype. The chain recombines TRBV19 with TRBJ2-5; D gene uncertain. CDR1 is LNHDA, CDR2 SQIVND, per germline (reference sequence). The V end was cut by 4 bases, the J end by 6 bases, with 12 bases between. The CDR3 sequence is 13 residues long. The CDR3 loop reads CASSTTFGQTQYF. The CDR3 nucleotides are TGTGCCAGTAGTACCACATTCGGCCAGACCCAGTACTTC. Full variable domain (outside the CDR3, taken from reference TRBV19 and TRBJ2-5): DGGITQSPKYLFRKEGQNVTLSCEQNLNHDAMYWYRQDPGQGLRLIYYSQIVNDFQKGDIAEGYSVSREKKESFPLTVTSAQKNPTAFYLCASSTTFGQTQYFGPGTRLLVL.

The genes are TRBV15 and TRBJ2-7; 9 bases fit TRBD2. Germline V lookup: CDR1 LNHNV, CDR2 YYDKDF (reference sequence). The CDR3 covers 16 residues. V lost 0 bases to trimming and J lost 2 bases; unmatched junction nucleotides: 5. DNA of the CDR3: TGTGCCACCAGCAGAGATTCGGCTAGCGGGGCCTACGAGCAGTACTTC. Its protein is CATSRDSASGAYEQYF. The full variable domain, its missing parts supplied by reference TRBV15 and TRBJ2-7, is DAMVIQNPRYQVTQFGKPVTLSCSQTLNHNVMYWYQQKSSQAPKLLFHYYDKDFNNEADTPDNFQSRRPNTSFCFLDIRSPGLGDTAMYLCATSRDSASGAYEQYFGPGTRLTVT.

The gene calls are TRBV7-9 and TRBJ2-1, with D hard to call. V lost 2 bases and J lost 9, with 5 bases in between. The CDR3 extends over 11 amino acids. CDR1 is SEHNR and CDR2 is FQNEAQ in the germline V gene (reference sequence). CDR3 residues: CASSLISEQFF. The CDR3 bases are TGTGCCAGCAGCTTAATTAGTGAGCAGTTCTTC.

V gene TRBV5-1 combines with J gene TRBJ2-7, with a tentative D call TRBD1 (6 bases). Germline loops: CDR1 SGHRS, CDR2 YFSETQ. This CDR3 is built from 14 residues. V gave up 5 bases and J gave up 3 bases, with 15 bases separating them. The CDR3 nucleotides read TGCGCCAGCAGTTTCGGACAGAGCCTCTACGAGCAGTACTTC. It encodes CASSFGQSLYEQYF.

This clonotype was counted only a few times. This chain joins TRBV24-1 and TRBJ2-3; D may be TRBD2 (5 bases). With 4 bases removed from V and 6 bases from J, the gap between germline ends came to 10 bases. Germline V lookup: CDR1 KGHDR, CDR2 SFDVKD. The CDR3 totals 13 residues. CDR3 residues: CATSDPLADTQYF. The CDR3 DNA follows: TGTGCCACCAGTGACCCCCTAGCCGATACGCAGTATTTT.

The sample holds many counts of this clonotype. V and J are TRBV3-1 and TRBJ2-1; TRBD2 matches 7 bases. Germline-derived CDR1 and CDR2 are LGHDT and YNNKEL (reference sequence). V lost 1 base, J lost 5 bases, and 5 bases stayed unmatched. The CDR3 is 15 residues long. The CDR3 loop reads CASSQVASGDNEQFF. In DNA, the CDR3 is TGTGCCAGCAGCCAAGTGGCTAGCGGCGACAATGAGCAGTTCTTC.

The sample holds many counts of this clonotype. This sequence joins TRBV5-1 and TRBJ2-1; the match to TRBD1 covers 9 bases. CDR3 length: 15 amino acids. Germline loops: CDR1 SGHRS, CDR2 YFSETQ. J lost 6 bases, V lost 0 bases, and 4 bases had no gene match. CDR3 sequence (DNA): TGCGCCAGCAGCTTGGCGGACAGGGGCTTCAATGAGCAGTTCTTC. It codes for CASSLADRGFNEQFF.

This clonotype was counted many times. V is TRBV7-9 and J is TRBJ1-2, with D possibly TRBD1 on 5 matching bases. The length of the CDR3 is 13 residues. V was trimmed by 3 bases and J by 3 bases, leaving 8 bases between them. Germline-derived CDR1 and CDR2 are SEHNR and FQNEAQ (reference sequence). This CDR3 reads CASSLRGDYGYTF. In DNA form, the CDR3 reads TGTGCCAGCAGCTTGCGGGGGGACTATGGCTACACCTTC.